Following are 10 T cell receptor beta chains from one sample sequenced in a study of CD8+ T cells in alopecia areata. Following RNA extraction, reverse transcription yielded cDNA that acted as the sequencing template. Assay: immunoSEQ multiplex PCR; the TCRdb copy retains only in-frame clones and omits some. This sample has some 170,000 clones; around 50% occur once, and the top ten carry about 15%. The sequenced sample was CD4+ T cells sorted from blood, obtained at week 0. The receptors were sampled from a human donor with alopecia areata.

The V call is TRBV30, the J call TRBJ1-1; D might be TRBD1 (5 bases). The CDR3 runs to 14 residues. V lost 2 bases and J lost 6, with 16 bases in between. The germline V gene has CDR1 GTSNPN and CDR2 SVGIG (reference sequence). Written as DNA, the CDR3 is TGTGCCTGGAGTCTGGGGGACCTAGGGTCTGAAGCTTTCTTT. Translated: CAWSLGDLGSEAFF.

Concerning this clone itself: No conserved phenylalanine or tryptophan ends this CDR3, so it is likely a read error. The DNA is left out, because the CDR3 cannot be placed on it with certainty; the CDR3 is given as TCRdb lists it. J is TRBJ1-4 and V is TRBV29-1. With termini counted, the CDR3 has 12 amino acids. Germline CDR1 reads SQVTM; CDR2 reads ANQGSEA. CDR3 in amino acids: CSVASRRGVVFY.

This chain links TRBV5-6 with TRBJ1-3; the D is unclear. Per the germline V gene, CDR1 is SGHDT and CDR2 is YYEEEE. V was cut by 0 bases and J by 4 bases, with 8 bases left in between. CDR3 size: 14 residues. This CDR3 is CASSLAGYGNTIYF. In nucleotides, the CDR3 is TGTGCCAGCAGCTTGGCCGGGTACGGAAACACCATATATTTT.

The chain is built from TRBV6-5 and TRBJ2-3; D unresolved. This CDR3 comprises 13 residues. Germline V lookup: CDR1 MNHEY, CDR2 SVGAGI. V lost 7 bases to trimming and J lost 1 base, with 9 bases between them. CDR3 sequence reads: CASKLPGTDTQYF. The CDR3, as DNA: TGTGCCAGCAAACTCCCTGGCACAGATACGCAGTATTTT.

The rearrangement uses TRBV11-2 and TRBJ2-7; TRBD1 is a possible D gene (6 bases). V was trimmed by 1 base and J by 4 bases, leaving 11 bases between them. The CDR3 length is 14 residues. Germline V lookup: CDR1 SGHAT, CDR2 FQNNGV. The chain's CDR3 is CASSLVVGAYEQYF. CDR3 DNA: TGTGCCAGCAGCTTAGTGGTGGGGGCGTACGAGCAGTACTTC. The complete variable domain, with remaining parts taken from reference TRBV11-2 and TRBJ2-7, reads EAGVAQSPRYKIIEKRQSVAFWCNPISGHATLYWYQQILGQGPKLLIQFQNNGVVDDSQLPKDRFSAERLKGVDSTLKIQPAKLEDSAVYLCASSLVVGAYEQYFGPGTRLTVT.

The V and J genes are TRBV7-9 and TRBJ1-5, with a tentative D call TRBD1 (5 bases). The CDR3 spans 17 residues. Trimming pared 3 bases from V and 1 base from J, leaving 16 bases between. CDR1 and CDR2 (germline): SEHNR, FQNEAQ (reference sequence). The DNA for the CDR3 is TGTGCCAGCAGCTTCGGTGGCGGGGGTATAAGCAATCAGCCCCAGCATTTT. Amino acid sequence: CASSFGGGGISNQPQHF.

Only a few counts were recorded for this clone. V and J are TRBV6-1 and TRBJ2-5, with a tentative D call TRBD1 (5 bases). The CDR3 covers 13 residues. CDR1 and CDR2 (germline): MNHNS, SASEGT. Trimming stripped 4 bases from V and 3 bases from J, with 9 bases between. CDR3 in amino acids: CASSADRKETQYF. DNA of the CDR3: TGTGCCAGCAGTGCTGACAGAAAAGAGACCCAGTACTTC.

This rearrangement joins TRBV7-3 to TRBJ1-5, with a tentative D call TRBD1 (6 bases). Germline V gene sequence: CDR1 SGHTA, CDR2 FQGTGA. This CDR3 contains 14 residues. V gave up 5 bases and J gave up 5 bases, with 13 bases separating them. In DNA form, the CDR3 reads TGTGCCAGCAGCACGAGGGGGGGCGATCAGCCCCAGCATTTT. Amino acids: CASSTRGGDQPQHF.

The chain carries TRBV6-1 and TRBJ2-6; possible D gene TRBD1, 6 bases. V lost 2 bases, J lost 1 base, and 21 bases lay in between. This CDR3 spans 20 amino acids. CDR1 and CDR2 from the germline V gene are MNHNS and SASEGT. The CDR3 is CASSEKGDGERVSGANVLTF. CDR3 sequence (DNA): TGTGCCAGCAGTGAAAAGGGGGACGGGGAAAGGGTATCTGGGGCCAACGTCCTGACTTTC.

The rearrangement links TRBV5-6 to TRBJ2-5; unclear D gene. Trimming removed 2 bases from V and 5 bases from J, with 10 bases in between. The CDR3 has 13 amino acids. The germline gives CDR1 SGHDT, CDR2 YYEEEE. In DNA form, the CDR3 reads TGTGCCAGCAGCTTATTCGGTGTGGAGACCCAGTACTTC. Its protein is CASSLFGVETQYF. The full variable domain, in which reference TRBV5-6 and TRBJ2-5 provide the parts outside the CDR3, is DAGVTQSPTHLIKTRGQQVTLRCSPKSGHDTVSWYQQALGQGPQFIFQYYEEEERQRGNFPDRFSGHQFPNYSSELNVNALLLGDSALYLCASSLFGVETQYFGPGTRLLVL.